These 7 T cell receptor beta chains were all obtained from the same sample, sequenced in a study of CD8 T cells in ankylosing spondylitis. TCRdb analysed the 5' RACE reads with MiXCR anew, one entry per CDR3 protein. Among roughly 240,000 distinct CDR3 sequences listed, roughly 32% were seen once. Sequencing used blood, either unsorted or a sorted T cell fraction (not recorded which). Receptor source: a male donor with ankylosing spondylitis or in good health (not recorded which).

This clonotype was detected a few times. The chain links TRBV5-1 to TRBJ2-7; D ambiguous. Germline-derived CDR1 and CDR2 are SGHRS and YFSETQ. Trimming stripped 2 bases from V and 1 base from J, with 10 bases between. The CDR3 totals 14 residues. The CDR3 reads CASSLVSGSYEQYF. The CDR3 DNA follows: TGCGCCAGCAGCTTAGTTTCGGGTTCCTACGAGCAGTACTTC.

This clonotype was counted only a few times. The chain uses TRBV20-1 and TRBJ2-3, with 11 bases that match TRBD2. V was pared by 2 bases and J by 5 bases, with 9 bases of the junction left unmatched. Germline CDR1 reads DFQATT; CDR2 reads SNEGSKA (reference sequence). This CDR3 contains 16 residues. The CDR3 here is CSARSVAGGRIDTQYF. The DNA for the CDR3 is TGCAGTGCTAGATCCGTAGCGGGGGGGCGTATAGATACGCAGTATTTT.

This clonotype was detected many times. The chain employs TRBV20-1 and TRBJ2-7, with unresolved D. The V end was cut by 1 base, the J end by 5 bases, with 6 bases between. The length of the CDR3 is 11 residues. In germline, CDR1 is DFQATT, CDR2 SNEGSKA (reference sequence). CDR3 sequence reads: CSARGGNEQYF. The CDR3 coding sequence is TGCAGTGCTAGAGGGGGTAACGAGCAGTACTTC.

This clonotype has more than one count but fewer than ten. J is TRBJ1-2 and V is TRBV4-1; 7 nucleotides line up with TRBD1. V shed 4 bases and J 0 bases; nucleotides not matched to a gene: 8. The CDR3 has 16 residues. The germline CDR1 and CDR2 sequences are MGHRA and YSYEKL. The CDR3 coding sequence is TGCGCCAGCAGCCTTAGGCAGGGGGATTCTAACTATGGCTACACCTTC. This encodes CASSLRQGDSNYGYTF.

The genes are TRBV20-1 and TRBJ2-5; perhaps TRBD1 as D (5 bases). This CDR3 has 17 residues. CDR1 is DFQATT and CDR2 is SNEGSKA in the germline V gene (reference sequence). The V and J ends lost 5 bases and 5 bases respectively, with 27 bases between them. CDR3 in DNA: TGCAGTGCTCGACAGATCGAGGTTACTCTGGACGTGGAGACCCAGTACTTC. It codes for CSARQIEVTLDVETQYF.

The chain is built from TRBV7-6 and TRBJ2-7, with D unclear. The V gene's germline CDR1 is SGHVS and CDR2 FNYEAQ. CDR3 length equals 14 residues. Trimming pared 0 bases from V and 0 bases from J, leaving 6 bases between. The DNA for the CDR3 is TGTGCCAGCAGCTTAGCAAAGGGCTCCTACGAGCAGTACTTC. This codes for CASSLAKGSYEQYF.

The chain recombines TRBV29-1 with TRBJ2-1, with D possibly TRBD2 on 6 matching bases. The germline V and J ends were trimmed by 6 bases and 6 bases, with 18 bases remaining between them. Per germline, CDR1 SQVTM and CDR2 ANQGSEA. The CDR3 runs to 14 residues. The CDR3 loop is CSVSDGGGLNEQFF. The CDR3 region has the DNA TGCAGCGTGTCTGACGGGGGAGGCCTCAATGAGCAGTTCTTC.